What follows is one TCR beta chain and its context. Its antigen is not identified. The entry originates in a study of PD-L1 blockade in urothelial cancer. About the research overall: Most patients, about 85% of the roughly 29, were males with bladder-origin cancer. Blood-derived samples held a median approximately 140,000 T cells.

V lost 4 bases and J lost 7; bases outside the gene matches: 7. Germline-derived CDR1 and CDR2 are MGHRA and YSYEKL. This CDR3 is built from 16 residues. Profiled with immunoSEQ multiplex PCR; TCRdb holds only in-frame clones, not every one. The data hold tens of thousands of clones, with roughly 86% observed a single time. The study, taken as a whole, reports: For durable-benefit patients, tumor-associated blood clones expanded more at 3 weeks. Sub-median blood TCR clonality before treatment predicted longer survival.

Documented time point: pretreatment peripheral blood. The receptor comes from a man aged 55 to 70 with urothelial cancer. Sequenced here: PBMCs, sampled around atezolizumab (anti-PD-L1) treatment. This chain uses TRBV4-1 with TRBJ2-2, with TRBD1 identical over 12 bases. The CDR3 region has the DNA TGCGCCAGCAGCCCCCGGGACAGGGGGCATGTCGGGGAGCTGTTTTTT. Translation gives CASSPRDRGHVGELFF.